The 23 T cell receptor beta chains presented below share a single source sample, sequenced in a study of T cells after posttransplantation cyclophosphamide. Data came from immunoSEQ multiplex PCR; TCRdb stores just in-frame clones and leaves some out. The sample includes 10,000 to 13,000 clones, about 95% seen only once; the top ten take approximately 0.3%. Input material: naive CD8+ T cells sorted from PBMCs. These receptors were collected from a man aged 25-45 years in good health and a related stem cell transplant donor.

The rearrangement joins TRBV5-5 to TRBJ1-4; weak D call: TRBD1 (5 bases). V lost 3 bases, J lost 2 bases, and 14 bases lay in between. Germline V gene sequence: CDR1 SGHKS, CDR2 YYEKEE (reference sequence). CDR3 length equals 16 residues. In DNA form, the CDR3 reads TGTGCCAGCAGCTGGGGCGGGGTAGGGACTAATGAAAAACTGTTTTTT. It encodes CASSWGGVGTNEKLFF.

The V call is TRBV7-2, the J call TRBJ1-1; no firm D call. The CDR3 has 15 amino acids. The germline V gene has CDR1 SGHTA and CDR2 FQGNSA. V dropped 5 bases and J dropped 3 bases, with 16 bases sitting between them. CDR3 in amino acids: CASSPQRGLYTEAFF. CDR3 bases: TGTGCCAGCAGCCCCCAGCGGGGTTTATACACTGAAGCTTTCTTT.

The J gene is TRBJ2-3, the V gene TRBV7-6, with 11 bases that match TRBD2. The CDR3 sequence is 15 residues long. Per the germline V gene, CDR1 is SGHVS and CDR2 is FNYEAQ. Germline trimming cut 6 bases from V and 3 bases from J; bases unmatched to any gene: 5. CDR3 sequence (DNA): TGTGCCAGCAGAGCTACTAGCGGGGGAACAGATACGCAGTATTTT. It yields the protein CASRATSGGTDTQYF.

A single count supports this clone. The J gene is TRBJ1-1, the V gene TRBV7-6, with 8 bases fitting TRBD1. J was trimmed by 5 bases and V by 6 bases; bases with no gene match: 8. Per the germline V gene, CDR1 is SGHVS and CDR2 is FNYEAQ. The CDR3 runs to 14 residues. The CDR3 is CASSSGGAGTEAFF. The CDR3, as DNA: TGTGCCAGCAGTTCAGGGGGCGCAGGGACTGAAGCTTTCTTT.

CDR3 residues: CASSMGPTEMFF. The CDR3 DNA is TGTGCCAGCAGCATGGGACCAACAGAGATGTTTTTT. The rearrangement uses TRBV5-5 and TRBJ1-4; TRBD1 is a possible D gene (5 bases). The length of the CDR3 is 12 residues. Trimming pared 4 bases from V and 15 bases from J, leaving 16 bases between. Looked up from germline, CDR1 is SGHKS and CDR2 is YYEKEE (reference sequence).

The V call is TRBV4-1, the J call TRBJ1-6; TRBD1 might be the D (5 bases). Germline values: CDR1 MGHRA, CDR2 YSYEKL. CDR3 length: 19 amino acids. V lost 0 bases and J lost 6, with 21 bases in between. DNA for the CDR3: TGCGCCAGCAGCCAAGAAGGGGTGTCGGGGGGACGGGTTAATTCACCCCTCCACTTT. Protein product: CASSQEGVSGGRVNSPLHF.

J is TRBJ2-7 and V is TRBV6-1, with D perhaps TRBD2 (6 bases). Trimming removed 5 bases at V and 5 bases at J, with 19 bases between. The CDR3 consists of 15 residues. Germline CDR1 MNHNS, CDR2 SASEGT. The CDR3 nucleotides read TGTGCCAGCAGTTTGGGTACGGGGGAGTGGGACGAGCAGTACTTC. Amino acids: CASSLGTGEWDEQYF.

The CDR3 loop reads CASSLVGGGPDTQYF. As DNA, the CDR3 is TGTGCCAGCAGCTTAGTTGGCGGGGGTCCTGATACGCAGTATTTT. This chain uses TRBV11-1 with TRBJ2-3, with 7 bases aligning to TRBD2. The CDR3 is 15 amino acids. Germline V gene lookup returns CDR1 SGHAT and CDR2 FQDESV (reference sequence). Losses at the gene ends were 1 base for V and 6 bases for J; bases not matched to a gene: 7.

The chain employs TRBV4-2 and TRBJ1-1; D gene ambiguous. V lost 4 bases and J 10 bases, leaving 16 bases between the germline ends. Germline values: CDR1 LGHNA, CDR2 YNFKEQ. The CDR3 runs 13 residues. The CDR3 is CASSLARAEGAFF. In DNA, the CDR3 is TGTGCCAGCAGCCTTGCACGGGCCGAGGGAGCTTTCTTT.

This chain joins TRBV6-5 and TRBJ1-2, with D unresolved. The V end lost 5 bases, the J end lost 0 bases, and 10 bases lay between the germline ends. The CDR3 sequence is 14 residues long. Germline V CDR1 and CDR2: MNHEY, SVGAGI. The CDR3 loop is CASSDSWSNYGYTF. DNA for the CDR3: TGTGCCAGCAGTGATAGTTGGTCTAACTATGGCTACACCTTC.

The rearrangement links TRBV9 to TRBJ2-1, with a possible D match to TRBD1 (6 bases). V was clipped by 1 base and J by 9 bases, with 11 bases between them. CDR1 and CDR2 (germline): SGDLS, YYNGEE. The CDR3 covers 13 residues. The CDR3 sequence: CASSVSGAGEQFF. The CDR3 DNA follows: TGTGCCAGCAGCGTATCAGGGGCTGGTGAGCAGTTCTTC.

The chain links TRBV27 to TRBJ1-1; D not certain. Germline CDR1 MNHEY, CDR2 SMNVEV (reference sequence). V gave up 5 bases and J gave up 3 bases, with 10 bases separating them. The CDR3 is 13 residues long. The DNA for the CDR3 is TGTGCCAGCAGTCCGGGAAGTTACACTGAAGCTTTCTTT. Amino acids: CASSPGSYTEAFF.

This chain uses TRBV4-1 with TRBJ2-1, with 11 bases matching TRBD2. V was clipped by 1 base and J by 6 bases; unmatched bases: 11. CDR1 and CDR2 from the germline V gene are MGHRA and YSYEKL. This CDR3 contains 18 residues. CDR3 protein: CASSQGGSGGVDFNEQFF. CDR3 sequence (DNA): TGCGCCAGCAGCCAAGGGGGTAGCGGGGGGGTCGATTTCAATGAGCAGTTCTTC.

This chain uses TRBV5-6 with TRBJ1-5; 9 bases are a match to TRBD1. This CDR3 comprises 14 residues. Germline V gives CDR1 SGHDT, CDR2 YYEEEE. V lost 2 bases, J lost 6 bases, and 3 bases stayed unmatched. The CDR3 nucleotides are TGTGCCAGCAGCTTCGGGACAGGGCTTCAGCCCCAGCATTTT. Translated: CASSFGTGLQPQHF.

The rearrangement uses TRBV21-1 and TRBJ2-2; the table's TRBD1 call for D was not verified on the DNA. TRBV21-1 is described as a pseudogene. This CDR3 is 17 amino acids long. CDR3 amino acids: CASSTDPTGGDTGELFF. As DNA, the CDR3 is TGTGCCAGCAGCACGGACCCGACAGGGGGCGACACCGGGGAGCTGTTTTTT.

Comments on this clone: Relative to the germline gene, one junction end is altered; a read error may explain this. The chain uses TRBV19 and TRBJ1-5, with 7 bases matching TRBD1. From germline, CDR1 is LNHDA and CDR2 SQIVND (reference sequence). The CDR3 contains 15 residues. In nucleotides, the CDR3 is TGTGCCAGTAGAATAGCGACAGGGACCAATCAGCCCCAGCATTTT. Its protein is CASRIATGTNQPQHF.

V gene TRBV7-8 combines with J gene TRBJ1-1, with D unclear. The CDR3 has 14 residues. Germline V CDR1 and CDR2: SGHVS, FQNEAQ. Trimming took 1 base from V and 5 from J, leaving 11 bases between them. The CDR3 DNA reads as TGTGCCAGCAGCTTAGGGTCGGGTGGGACTGAAGCTTTCTTT. Translating it yields CASSLGSGGTEAFF.

The V call is TRBV27, the J call TRBJ2-7; D gene unclear. In germline, CDR1 is MNHEY, CDR2 SMNVEV (reference sequence). Trimming took 2 bases from V and 1 from J, leaving 15 bases between them. This CDR3 spans 16 amino acids. CDR3 nucleotides: TGTGCCAGCAGTTTAACAGCTCTGACGGTATCCTACGAGCAGTACTTC. Translating gives CASSLTALTVSYEQYF.

For the CDR3, the DNA is TGTGCCAGCAGTCAAACAGGGGATGGAAACACCATATATTTT. Translated: CASSQTGDGNTIYF. The genes are TRBV27 and TRBJ1-3; TRBD1 agrees at 7 bases. Germline CDR1 reads MNHEY; CDR2 reads SMNVEV (reference sequence). The CDR3 spans 14 residues. Trimming at V came to 5 bases and at J to 3 bases, leaving 4 bases not matched to a gene.

This CDR3 reads CASSPGTSGGARDTQYF. CDR3 DNA sequence: TGTGCCAGCAGTCCCGGGACTAGCGGGGGGGCCAGGGATACGCAGTATTTT. V is TRBV28 and J is TRBJ2-3; the match to TRBD2 covers 16 bases. Germline V lookup: CDR1 MDHEN, CDR2 SYDVKM. Trimming removed 5 bases from V and 6 bases from J; junction bases left unmatched: 8. This CDR3 has 17 residues. The whole variable domain, remainder taken from reference TRBV28 and TRBJ2-3, is DVKVTQSSRYLVKRTGEKVFLECVQDMDHENMFWYRQDPGLGLRLIYFSYDVKMKEKGDIPEGYSVSREKKERFSLILESASTNQTSMYLCASSPGTSGGARDTQYFGPGTRLTVL.

The J gene is TRBJ2-1, the V gene TRBV5-4; perhaps TRBD2 as D (6 bases). The V gene lost 0 bases and the J gene lost 9 bases, with 10 bases spanning the gap. Germline assignment: CDR1 SGHNT and CDR2 YYREEE (reference sequence). The CDR3 extends over 13 amino acids. The DNA of the CDR3 is TGTGCCAGCAGCTTGGGTAACGGGGGTGAGCAGTTCTTC. It translates to CASSLGNGGEQFF.

This chain joins TRBV4-1 and TRBJ1-2; 7 nucleotides match TRBD1. V dropped 3 bases and J dropped 3; count of bases not matched to a gene: 4. The CDR3 has 14 amino acids. Germline V lookup: CDR1 MGHRA, CDR2 YSYEKL. DNA of the CDR3: TGCGCCAGCAGCCAGGCCGGGACAGACTATGGCTACACCTTC. This codes for CASSQAGTDYGYTF.

Of note for this clone: A read error may account for a junction end that differs from germline. The rearrangement links TRBV7-2 to TRBJ2-7; maybe TRBD2 (5 bases). The CDR3 loop spans 15 amino acids. Per germline, CDR1 SGHTA and CDR2 FQGNSA. CDR3 in amino acids: CASRLVLAPSYEQYF. The CDR3 nucleotides read TGTGCCAGCAGATTAGTCCTAGCACCGTCCTACGAGCAGTACTTC.